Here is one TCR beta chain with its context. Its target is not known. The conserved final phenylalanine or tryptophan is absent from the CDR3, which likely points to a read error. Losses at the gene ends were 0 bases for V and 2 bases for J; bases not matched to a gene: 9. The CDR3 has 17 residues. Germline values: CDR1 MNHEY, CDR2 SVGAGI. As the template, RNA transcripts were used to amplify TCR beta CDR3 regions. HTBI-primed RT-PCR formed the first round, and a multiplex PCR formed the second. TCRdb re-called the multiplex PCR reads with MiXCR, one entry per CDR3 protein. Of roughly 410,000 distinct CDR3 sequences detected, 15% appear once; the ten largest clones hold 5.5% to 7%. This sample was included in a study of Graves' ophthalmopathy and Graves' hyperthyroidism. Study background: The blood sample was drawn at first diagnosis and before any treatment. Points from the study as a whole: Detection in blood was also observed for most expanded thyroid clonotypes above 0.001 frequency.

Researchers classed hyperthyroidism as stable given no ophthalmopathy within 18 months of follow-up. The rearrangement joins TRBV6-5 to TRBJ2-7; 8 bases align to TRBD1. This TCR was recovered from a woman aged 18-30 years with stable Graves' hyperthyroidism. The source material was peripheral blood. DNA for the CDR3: TGTGCCAGCAGTTACTCGATCGGGCAGGGGGCTACCTACGAGCAGTACTAC. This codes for CASSYSIGQGATYEQYY.